The 25 T cell receptor beta chains below come from one sample, sequenced in a study of blood T cells in healthy people across ages. Primed by a sample-barcoded 5' primer and a J-beta primer mix, a second PCR proceeded for 7 to 11 cycles. MiXCR, run by TCRdb on the 5' RACE reads, gives a single entry per CDR3 protein. The profile covers around 870,000 distinct CDR3 sequences, with under 35% appearing a single time and around a sixth taken by the ten largest. The sample consisted of blood. Receptors originate from an elderly woman in good health.

This clonotype was recorded at least ten times. The rearrangement links TRBV7-2 to TRBJ2-5; TRBD1 aligns across 8 bases. CDR1 SGHTA and CDR2 FQGNSA come from the germline V gene. The CDR3 is 16 residues long. Losses at the gene ends were 1 base for V and 4 bases for J; bases not matched to a gene: 8. CDR3 in amino acids: CASSLGDRLEGETQYF. The CDR3 nucleotides read TGTGCCAGCAGCTTAGGGGACAGGCTGGAAGGAGAGACCCAGTACTTC.

The chain recombines TRBV7-6 with TRBJ2-1; TRBD2 matches 13 bases. The CDR3 covers 20 residues. The J segment lost 0 bases and the V segment lost 6 bases, leaving 14 bases of the junction unmatched. Germline CDR1 SGHVS, CDR2 FNYEAQ. CDR3 residues: CASSSSTSGGLPRSYNEQFF. The CDR3 DNA is TGTGCCAGCAGTTCCTCGACTAGCGGGGGGCTCCCCCGCTCCTACAATGAGCAGTTCTTC.

As to this clonotype: The conserved phenylalanine or tryptophan normally closing the CDR3 is absent here, so this likely arose from a read error. This sequence joins TRBV10-3 and TRBJ1-5, with 8 bases fitting TRBD1. CDR1 and CDR2 from the germline V gene are ENHRY and SYGVKD. The CDR3 runs 16 residues. V trimming: 10 bases; J trimming: 0 bases; junction bases outside the gene matches: 11. Written as DNA, the CDR3 is TGTGCCACACGCCCTTCGGACAGGGATAGCAATCAGCCCCAGCATTTA. It is translated as CATRPSDRDSNQPQHL.

This clonotype was found a few times. Sequence at one end of the junction differs from germline and may be a read error. The chain has TRBV27 and TRBJ2-1; D is unclear. The CDR3 extends over 15 amino acids. CDR1 is MNHEY, CDR2 SMNVEV, per germline (reference sequence). The CDR3 DNA sequence: TGTGCCGGCAGTTTCTCGGCAACAGCAGGCCATGAGCAGTTCTTC. The encoded protein is CAGSFSATAGHEQFF.

This clonotype showed up just a few times. J is TRBJ1-2 and V is TRBV14; D gene unclear. Germline-derived CDR1 and CDR2 are SGHDN and FVKESK. The CDR3 has 14 residues. V was trimmed by 4 bases and J by 1 base, leaving 10 bases between them. As DNA, the CDR3 is TGTGCCAGCAGCCGGGAACAGCATAACTATGGCTACACCTTC. It codes for CASSREQHNYGYTF.

V is TRBV3-1 and J is TRBJ1-3; D uncertain. The V gene lost 1 base and the J gene lost 0 bases, with 13 bases spanning the gap. CDR1 is LGHDT, CDR2 YNNKEL, per germline (reference sequence). This CDR3 has 17 amino acids. CDR3 loop: CASSQAWAAYSGNTIYF. CDR3 sequence (DNA): TGTGCCAGCAGCCAAGCGTGGGCGGCCTACTCTGGAAACACCATATATTTT.

This chain connects TRBV6-1 to TRBJ2-2; a possible D gene is TRBD2 (6 bases). The CDR3 runs 14 residues. The V gene's germline CDR1 is MNHNS and CDR2 SASEGT. Trimming took 6 bases from V and 5 from J, leaving 13 bases between them. The CDR3 DNA reads TGTGCCAGCAGCCCGGGACTTCAAACCGGGGAGCTGTTTTTT. Translating it yields CASSPGLQTGELFF.

J is TRBJ2-5 and V is TRBV7-2, with D possibly matching TRBD2 (6 bases). This CDR3 spans 12 amino acids. Germline loops: CDR1 SGHTA, CDR2 FQGNSA. The V end lost 10 bases, the J end lost 5 bases, and 14 bases lay between the germline ends. The CDR3 region is CATSARGETQYF. DNA for the CDR3: TGTGCCACATCCGCTCGGGGGGAGACCCAGTACTTC.

In its sample, this clonotype was seen a few times. The CDR3 sequence: CASSLGGGSADTQYF. For the CDR3, the DNA is TGTGCCAGCAGTTTAGGCGGCGGGAGCGCAGATACGCAGTATTTT. This chain connects TRBV12-3 or TRBV12-4 to TRBJ2-3, with 7 bases lining up with TRBD2. The ends lost 1 base at V and 4 bases at J; junction bases unmatched: 5. The CDR3 contains 15 residues.

This clonotype was seen at least ten times. The chain joins TRBV20-1 to TRBJ2-7; possibly TRBD2 for D (7 bases). Between the trimmed V and J ends, which lost 6 bases and 4 bases, there was a span of 16 bases. The germline V gene encodes CDR1 DFQATT and CDR2 SNEGSKA (reference sequence). The CDR3 is made up of 13 amino acids. Written as DNA, the CDR3 is TGCAGTGCACGGTGGGGGGGCCGGTACGAGCAGTACTTC. It yields the protein CSARWGGRYEQYF.

This clonotype is a singleton in its sample. J is TRBJ1-2 and V is TRBV3-1; possibly TRBD1 for D (5 bases). The V and J ends lost 4 bases and 8 bases respectively, with 17 bases between them. The CDR3 totals 14 residues. CDR1 LGHDT and CDR2 YNNKEL come from the germline V gene (reference sequence). The CDR3 spells CASSLNAGERGYTF. Written as DNA, the CDR3 is TGTGCCAGCAGCCTGAATGCGGGGGAGAGGGGCTACACCTTC.

This clonotype was recorded at least ten times. The gene calls are TRBV3-1 and TRBJ2-5; no firm D call. Between the trimmed V and J ends, which lost 0 bases and 2 bases, there was a span of 4 bases. CDR3 length: 13 residues. Germline-derived CDR1 and CDR2 are LGHDT and YNNKEL (reference sequence). CDR3 in amino acids: CASSQEIQETQYF. The CDR3 nucleotides read TGTGCCAGCAGCCAAGAGATACAAGAGACCCAGTACTTC.

This clonotype was seen only a few times. The rearrangement uses TRBV27 and TRBJ1-1; no firm D call. CDR3 length: 14 amino acids. V was shortened by 3 bases and J by 2 bases, with 10 bases between the two germline ends. CDR1 is MNHEY, CDR2 SMNVEV, per germline (reference sequence). CDR3 sequence (DNA): TGTGCCAGCAGTTTCTCGAGGGCCAACACTGAAGCTTTCTTT. Residues: CASSFSRANTEAFF.

The rearrangement joins TRBV24-1 to TRBJ2-3; D is uncertain. The length of the CDR3 is 13 residues. V was shortened by 5 bases and J by 4 bases, with 9 bases between the two germline ends. CDR1 is KGHDR and CDR2 is SFDVKD in the germline V gene. The CDR3 DNA reads TGTGCCACCAGTGGCCTCGTCCCAGATACGCAGTATTTT. Translated: CATSGLVPDTQYF.

Details on this clonotype: Since a much larger clone is just one base distant, this may be a read error. The CDR3 loop is CASSPLDQGSPYEQYF. For the CDR3, the DNA is TGTGCCAGCTCACCACTCGACCAGGGGAGCCCCTACGAGCAGTACTTC. The chain uses TRBV18 and TRBJ2-7; possible D gene TRBD1, 6 bases. With 1 base removed from V and 2 bases from J, the gap between germline ends came to 15 bases. The CDR3 is made up of 16 amino acids. The germline CDR1 and CDR2 sequences are KGHSH and LQKENI.

This clonotype was detected many times. V and J are TRBV5-1 and TRBJ2-1, with 9 nucleotides matching TRBD2. This CDR3 is built from 16 residues. V was pared by 2 bases and J by 6 bases, with 9 bases of the junction left unmatched. Germline V gene lookup returns CDR1 SGHRS and CDR2 YFSETQ. In nucleotides, the CDR3 is TGCGCCAGCAGCTTCGAAGGCGGGGGGGCTGGCAATGAGCAGTTCTTC. This translates into CASSFEGGGAGNEQFF.

The chain carries TRBV12-3 or TRBV12-4 and TRBJ2-1, with 8 bases lining up with TRBD1. This CDR3 contains 16 residues. V lost 6 bases, J lost 3 bases, and 10 bases stayed unmatched. The CDR3 nucleotides are TGTGCCAGCAGAGCTACAGGGGGTATAGGCTACAATGAGCAGTTCTTC. Protein: CASRATGGIGYNEQFF.

This clonotype occurred many times. The chain has TRBV9 and TRBJ2-5; D is perhaps TRBD1 (5 bases). CDR1 is SGDLS, CDR2 YYNGEE, per germline. Trimming took 0 bases from V and 2 from J, leaving 8 bases between them. CDR3 length equals 14 residues. The CDR3 loop is CASSVEQEQETQYF. DNA of the CDR3: TGTGCCAGCAGCGTAGAACAGGAGCAAGAGACCCAGTACTTC.

The chain combines TRBV5-6 with TRBJ1-2; D gene ambiguous. In germline, CDR1 is SGHDT, CDR2 YYEEEE. CDR3 length equals 13 residues. V was pared by 3 bases and J by 7 bases, with 13 bases between. The CDR3 here is CASSYSDGGGYTF. In DNA, the CDR3 is TGTGCCAGCAGCTACTCCGATGGTGGTGGCTACACCTTC.

CDR3 in amino acids: CASSLAGHHNQPQHF. CDR3 DNA: TGCGCCAGCAGCTTGGCGGGACACCACAATCAGCCCCAGCATTTT. The chain is built from TRBV5-1 and TRBJ1-5; D perhaps matches TRBD1 (6 bases). This CDR3 region has 15 residues. CDR1 is SGHRS and CDR2 is YFSETQ in the germline V gene. Trimming removed 0 bases from V and 3 bases from J, with 10 bases in between. Full variable domain (remainder filled in from reference TRBV5-1 and TRBJ1-5): KAGVTQTPRYLIKTRGQQVTLSCSPISGHRSVSWYQQTPGQGLQFLFEYFSETQRNKGNFPGRFSGRQFSNSRSEMNVSTLELGDSALYLCASSLAGHHNQPQHFGDGTRLSIL.

This clonotype came up many times. The chain employs TRBV12-3 or TRBV12-4 and TRBJ1-2, with D uncertain. V shed 8 bases and J shed 0 bases, with 13 bases lying between them. The length of the CDR3 is 14 residues. Written as DNA, the CDR3 is TGTGCCAGCGCACTAGGCGGATCTAACTATGGCTACACCTTC. Protein sequence: CASALGGSNYGYTF.

This clonotype was seen many times. This chain joins TRBV30 and TRBJ1-2; 10 bases agree with TRBD1. The CDR3 consists of 14 residues. V shed 3 bases and J 6 bases; nucleotides not matched to a gene: 7. In germline, CDR1 is GTSNPN, CDR2 SVGIG (reference sequence). The CDR3 region has the DNA TGTGCCTGGAGAGATACCGGGACAGGGGATGGCTACACCTTC. Amino acid sequence: CAWRDTGTGDGYTF.

This rearrangement joins TRBV12-3 or TRBV12-4 to TRBJ2-7; D gene uncertain. The CDR3 covers 13 residues. Deletions cut 6 bases from V and 2 bases from J, with 11 bases between. The CDR3 is CASSQRLPYEQYF. CDR3 bases: TGTGCCAGCAGCCAGAGACTGCCCTACGAGCAGTACTTC.

A remark on this clonotype: Since a much larger clone is just one base distant, this may be a read error. This chain uses TRBV7-2 with TRBJ2-5; 8 bases align to TRBD2. Germline trimming cut 6 bases from V and 11 bases from J; bases unmatched to any gene: 11. CDR3 length: 13 residues. Germline V CDR1 and CDR2: SGHTA, FQGNSA. CDR3 protein: CASSIRGGNEQYF. In DNA form, the CDR3 reads TGTGCCAGCAGTATCCGGGGGGGGAATGAGCAGTACTTC.

Many counts were recorded for this clonotype. The CDR3, as DNA: TGTGCCAGCAGTCCCCGACAGGGCTCAGATACGCAGTATTTT. Its protein is CASSPRQGSDTQYF. The chain recombines TRBV27 with TRBJ2-3, with 7 bases lining up with TRBD1. The germline V gene has CDR1 MNHEY and CDR2 SMNVEV (reference sequence). V shed 5 bases, J shed 4 bases, and the junction held 6 bases outside the gene matches. The CDR3 totals 14 residues.